The T cell receptor (beta chain) under discussion was sequenced for a study of T cell responses to AZD1222 COVID-19 vaccine. This CDR3 comprises 16 residues. Germline lookup yields CDR1 KGHSH and CDR2 LQKENI. Trimming cost V 1 base and J 6 bases; bases outside gene matches: 11. Worth noting for this clone: The antigen is undetermined.

Study-wide points: CD4 TCRs associated with vaccination spanned spike, dominating at 160-218 and 743-854.

Measured with immunoSEQ multiplex PCR; TCRdb has only the in-frame clones, and not every one. The table shows some 98,000 clones, with 70% to 90% occurring only once. Sequenced here: peripheral blood, sampled on day 0 of AZD1222 vaccination. This receptor was obtained from an adult in good health. The J gene is TRBJ1-1, the V gene TRBV18; 7 bases match TRBD1. CDR3 residues: CASSPRNRGRGAEAFF. CDR3 DNA sequence: TGTGCCAGCTCACCACGCAACAGGGGAAGGGGCGCTGAAGCTTTCTTT.